In its sample, the clone carrying this T cell receptor (beta chain) was seen many times. Trimming took 5 bases from V and 10 from J; bases not matched to a gene: 13. CDR3 length equals 15 residues. This specimen comes from a study of response to subunit inactivated influenza vaccine. TCRdb re-called the RT-PCR reads through MiXCR, storing one row per CDR3 protein. The table shows more than 450,000 distinct CDR3 sequences, with about 7.6% occurring only once. V usage is TRBV12-3 or TRBV12-4 and J usage is TRBJ2-1, with TRBD1 matching over 8 bases. The source material was PBMCs from blood, sampled less than 30 months after vaccination. The TCR originated in a man between 50 and 69 years old who received an inactivated influenza vaccine. The CDR3 region has the DNA TGTGCCAGCAGTACGACAGGGGACCCCCAGCGGGAGCAGTTCTTC. Amino acids: CASSTTGDPQREQFF.